This entry concerns a single T cell receptor (beta chain). This sample was included in a study of OX40 agonist ivuxolimab in advanced cancers. Sequencing used immunoSEQ multiplex PCR; TCRdb keeps in-frame clones, though not all of them. This sample has tens of thousands of clones, with roughly nine tenths found just once. Germline assignment: CDR1 MNHEY and CDR2 SMNVEV (reference sequence). V shed 6 bases, J shed 6 bases, and the junction held 13 bases outside the gene matches. The CDR3 sequence is 17 residues long. The chain uses TRBV27 and TRBJ2-1; 11 positions match TRBD2. The sample in question was CD4+ or CD8+ T cells sorted from blood, obtained in a trial of the OX40 agonist ivuxolimab. This clonotype originated in an adult with an advanced solid tumor such as melanoma, head and neck, liver or kidney cancer. The CDR3 is CASSKSPGLADLNEQFF. CDR3 DNA sequence: TGTGCCAGCAGCAAATCCCCGGGACTAGCGGATCTCAATGAGCAGTTCTTC.